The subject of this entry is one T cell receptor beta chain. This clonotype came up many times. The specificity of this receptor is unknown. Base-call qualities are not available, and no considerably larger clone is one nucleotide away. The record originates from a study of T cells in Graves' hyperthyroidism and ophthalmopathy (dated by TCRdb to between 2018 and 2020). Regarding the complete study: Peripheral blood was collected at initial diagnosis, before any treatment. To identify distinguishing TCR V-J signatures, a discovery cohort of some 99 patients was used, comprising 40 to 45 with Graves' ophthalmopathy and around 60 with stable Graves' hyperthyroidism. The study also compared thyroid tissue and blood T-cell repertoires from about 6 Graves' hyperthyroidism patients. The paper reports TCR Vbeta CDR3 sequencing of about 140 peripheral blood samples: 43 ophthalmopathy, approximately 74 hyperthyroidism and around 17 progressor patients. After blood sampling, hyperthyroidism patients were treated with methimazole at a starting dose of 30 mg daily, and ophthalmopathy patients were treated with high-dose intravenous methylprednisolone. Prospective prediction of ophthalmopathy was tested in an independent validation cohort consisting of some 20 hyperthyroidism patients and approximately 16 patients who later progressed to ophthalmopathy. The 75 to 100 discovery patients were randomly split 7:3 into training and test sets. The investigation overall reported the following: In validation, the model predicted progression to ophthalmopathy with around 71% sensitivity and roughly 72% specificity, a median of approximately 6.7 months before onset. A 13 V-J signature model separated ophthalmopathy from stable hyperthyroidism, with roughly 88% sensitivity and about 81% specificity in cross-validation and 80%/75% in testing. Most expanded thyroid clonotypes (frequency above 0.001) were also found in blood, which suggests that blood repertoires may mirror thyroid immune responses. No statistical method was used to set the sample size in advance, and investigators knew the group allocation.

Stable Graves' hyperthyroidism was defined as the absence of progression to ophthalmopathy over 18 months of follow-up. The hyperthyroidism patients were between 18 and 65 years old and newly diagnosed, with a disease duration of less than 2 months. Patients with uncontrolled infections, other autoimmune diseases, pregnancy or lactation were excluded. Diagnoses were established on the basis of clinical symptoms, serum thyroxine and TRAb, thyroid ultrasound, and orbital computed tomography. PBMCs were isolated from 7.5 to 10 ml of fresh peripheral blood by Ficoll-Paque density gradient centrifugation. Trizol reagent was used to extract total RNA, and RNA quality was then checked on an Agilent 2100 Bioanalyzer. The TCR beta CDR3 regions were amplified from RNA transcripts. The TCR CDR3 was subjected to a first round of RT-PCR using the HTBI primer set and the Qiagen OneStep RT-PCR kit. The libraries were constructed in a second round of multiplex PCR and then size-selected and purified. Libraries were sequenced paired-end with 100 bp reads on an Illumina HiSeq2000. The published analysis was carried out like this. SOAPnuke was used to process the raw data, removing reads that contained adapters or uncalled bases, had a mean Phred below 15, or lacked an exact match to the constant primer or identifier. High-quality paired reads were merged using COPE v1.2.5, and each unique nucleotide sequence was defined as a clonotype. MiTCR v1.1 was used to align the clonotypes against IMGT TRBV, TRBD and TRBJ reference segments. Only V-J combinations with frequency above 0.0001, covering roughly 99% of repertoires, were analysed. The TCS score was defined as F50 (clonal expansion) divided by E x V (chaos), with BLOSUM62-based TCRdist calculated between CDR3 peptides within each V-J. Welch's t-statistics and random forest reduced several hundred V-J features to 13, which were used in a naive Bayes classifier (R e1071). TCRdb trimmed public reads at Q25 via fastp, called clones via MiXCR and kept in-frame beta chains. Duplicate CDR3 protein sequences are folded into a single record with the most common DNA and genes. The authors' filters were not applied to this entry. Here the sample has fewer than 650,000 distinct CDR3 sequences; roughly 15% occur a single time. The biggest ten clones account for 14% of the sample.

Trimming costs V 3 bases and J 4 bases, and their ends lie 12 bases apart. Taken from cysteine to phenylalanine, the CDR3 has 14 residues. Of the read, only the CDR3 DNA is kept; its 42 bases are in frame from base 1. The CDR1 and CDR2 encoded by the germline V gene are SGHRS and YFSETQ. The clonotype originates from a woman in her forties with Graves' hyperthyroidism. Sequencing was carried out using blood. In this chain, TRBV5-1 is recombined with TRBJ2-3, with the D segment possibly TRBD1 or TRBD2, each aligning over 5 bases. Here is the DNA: TGCGCCAGCAGCTCCCCAGGGCGGGCAGATACGCAGTATTTT. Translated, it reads CASSSPGRADTQYF.